This T cell receptor (beta chain) appears in the sequencing data of a study of cytomegalovirus exposure and HLA in healthy donors. General study findings and limits: Most TCR sequences were uncommon, yet certain public TCRs appeared in many donors. Some TCR beta chains (more than 150 of them) were listed as cytomegalovirus-associated.

The protocol was immunoSEQ multiplex PCR, while the TCRdb copy is restricted to in-frame clones and leaves out a portion. The data contain under 150,000 clones, roughly 86% of them seen just once; the ten biggest clones take up around 10%. As regards this clone: The target antigen is unknown.

The CDR3 has 14 amino acids. Looked up from germline, CDR1 is SGHDT and CDR2 is YYEEEE. Trimming stripped 3 bases from V and 3 bases from J, with 12 bases between. The receptor comes from a man aged 18 to 29 in good health and CMV-seropositive. The source material was PBMCs. This rearrangement joins TRBV5-6 to TRBJ2-5; tentatively, D is TRBD2 (6 bases). CDR3 protein: CASSWQGGEETQYF. The CDR3 DNA reads as TGTGCCAGCAGCTGGCAGGGCGGGGAAGAGACCCAGTACTTC.